Listed here are 27 T cell receptor beta chains from one sample, sequenced in a study of CD4+ T cells in melanoma. The method was immunoSEQ multiplex PCR; TCRdb's version includes in-frame clones alone and lacks a portion of them. The repertoire has 10,000 or so clones, around two thirds of them found once; the top ten carry approximately 25%. The sequenced sample consisted of cells from a culture (not recorded whether cultured in vitro). The receptors derive from a human donor with melanoma.

J is TRBJ2-5 and V is TRBV18; no clear D. Near its end, the DNA agrees better with TRBJ2-7, so the J call may be wrong. The CDR3 is 17 residues long. Looked up from germline, CDR1 is KGHSH and CDR2 is LQKENI. The CDR3 DNA reads TGTGCCAGCTCACCACTATCCCAGACTTCCTTAAGGGACGAGCAGTACTTC. Translating it yields CASSPLSQTSLRDEQYF.

For the CDR3, the DNA is TGCGCCAGCTCGGGGCCCACAGATACGCAGTATTTT. Its translation is CASSGPTDTQYF. The chain recombines TRBV5-1 with TRBJ2-3; perhaps D is TRBD1 or TRBD2 (5 bases each). Germline CDR1 reads SGHRS; CDR2 reads YFSETQ. The CDR3 covers 12 residues. V was trimmed by 7 bases and J by 2 bases, leaving 8 bases between them.

The chain has TRBV18 and TRBJ1-5; unclear D gene. Germline V lookup: CDR1 KGHSH, CDR2 LQKENI. The germline V and J ends were trimmed by 1 base and 4 bases, with 8 bases remaining between them. This CDR3 comprises 14 residues. The CDR3 DNA reads as TGTGCCAGCTCACCACTAAGGGATAATCAGCCCCAGCATTTT. Its translation: CASSPLRDNQPQHF.

The chain uses TRBV27 and TRBJ1-1; D unclear. The V end was cut by 5 bases, the J end by 5 bases, with 18 bases between. The CDR3 is 15 amino acids. Germline CDR1 and CDR2: MNHEY and SMNVEV (reference sequence). CDR3 in amino acids: CASSVIDPRRTEAFF. CDR3 sequence (DNA): TGTGCCAGCAGTGTCATCGATCCCCGAAGGACTGAAGCTTTCTTT.

V and J are TRBV6-5 and TRBJ2-7; D call uncertain. V lost 4 bases and J lost 2, with 15 bases in between. This CDR3 region has 15 residues. CDR1 and CDR2 (germline): MNHEY, SVGAGI. The CDR3 bases are TGTGCCAGCAGTTCCCCCAGGACGGCGCCCTACGAGCAGTACTTC. Protein sequence: CASSSPRTAPYEQYF.

Only a few counts were recorded for this clone. The rearrangement joins TRBV2 to TRBJ1-5; D gene uncertain. Germline V gene lookup returns CDR1 SNHLY and CDR2 FYNNEI. V was pared by 8 bases and J by 4 bases, with 12 bases between. The CDR3 has 13 amino acids. CDR3 nucleotide sequence: TGTGCCAGCCAGAAATCGCGGAATCAGCCCCAGCATTTT. Encoded protein: CASQKSRNQPQHF.

This clone was observed a handful of times. The chain links TRBV7-2 to TRBJ1-5, with TRBD1 matching 11 bases. The CDR3 is 15 amino acids. Germline CDR1 is SGHTA and CDR2 is FQGNSA. V was clipped by 6 bases and J by 6 bases; unmatched bases: 7. The CDR3 nucleotides are TGTGCCAGCAGTACCCCGGACAGGGGGCGTCAGCCCCAGCATTTT. Amino acid sequence: CASSTPDRGRQPQHF. The full variable domain, its missing parts supplied by reference TRBV7-2 and TRBJ1-5, is GAGVSQSPSNKVTEKGKDVELRCDPISGHTALYWYRQSLGQGLEFLIYFQGNSAPDKSGLPSDRFSAERTGGSVSTLTIQRTQQEDSAVYLCASSTPDRGRQPQHFGDGTRLSIL.

This clone was detected a few times. The chain joins TRBV11-1 to TRBJ1-1; possible D gene TRBD1, 6 bases. The CDR3 is made up of 14 amino acids. In germline, CDR1 is SGHAT, CDR2 FQDESV (reference sequence). V lost 7 bases and J lost 1, with 13 bases in between. The CDR3 region has the DNA TGTGCCAGCAACCTGGACAGATGGAACACTGAAGCTTTCTTT. Encoded protein: CASNLDRWNTEAFF.

V is TRBV5-1 and J is TRBJ2-1; D gene uncertain. Trimming pared 5 bases from V and 5 bases from J, leaving 14 bases between. The CDR3 extends over 14 amino acids. The germline V gene encodes CDR1 SGHRS and CDR2 YFSETQ. The CDR3 loop is CASRPSGRNNEQFF. In nucleotides, the CDR3 is TGCGCCAGCAGACCGTCCGGACGGAACAATGAGCAGTTCTTC.

V and J are TRBV7-7 and TRBJ2-3; D is perhaps TRBD1 or TRBD2 (5 bases each). Germline loops: CDR1 SSHAT, CDR2 FNYEAQ (reference sequence). This CDR3 contains 13 residues. The germline V and J ends were trimmed by 3 bases and 6 bases, with 10 bases remaining between them. For the CDR3, the DNA is TGTGCCAGCAGCTTGGGGGTGGGGGATACGCAGTATTTT. Residues: CASSLGVGDTQYF.

This clone occurred once. The chain combines TRBV30 with TRBJ1-1; D is unresolved. This CDR3 region has 15 residues. The germline gives CDR1 GTSNPN, CDR2 SVGIG (reference sequence). V lost 3 bases to trimming and J lost 0 bases, with 14 bases between them. CDR3 loop: CAWRSMDGMNTEAFF. In nucleotides, the CDR3 is TGTGCCTGGAGGTCTATGGACGGGATGAACACTGAAGCTTTCTTT.

J is TRBJ1-6 and V is TRBV5-1, with 7 bases fitting TRBD1. The CDR3 contains 14 residues. V trimming: 3 bases; J trimming: 10 bases; junction bases outside the gene matches: 7. Germline V CDR1 and CDR2: SGHRS, YFSETQ. CDR3 loop: CASSSGQSNSPLHF. The CDR3 region has the DNA TGCGCCAGCAGCTCGGGACAGAGCAACTCACCCCTCCACTTT.

The chain has TRBV27 and TRBJ2-7; D gene uncertain. The CDR3 sequence is 12 residues long. The ends were cut back, 4 bases at V and 1 base at J, with 5 bases in the middle. Looked up from germline, CDR1 is MNHEY and CDR2 is SMNVEV (reference sequence). This CDR3 is CASSSNSYEQYF. The CDR3 nucleotides read TGTGCCAGCAGTTCTAATTCCTACGAGCAGTACTTC.

CDR3 DNA: TGTGCCAGCCGGGACAGGGGCACCTACGAGCAGTACTTC. This translates into CASRDRGTYEQYF. The rearrangement uses TRBV19 and TRBJ2-7, with 10 bases fitting TRBD1. The J segment lost 2 bases and the V segment lost 9 bases, leaving 4 bases of the junction unmatched. CDR1 and CDR2 (germline): LNHDA, SQIVND (reference sequence). The CDR3 totals 13 residues.

The gene calls are TRBV4-2 and TRBJ2-7; 8 bases line up with TRBD1. V gave up 4 bases and J gave up 3 bases; unmatched junction bases: 8. In germline, CDR1 is LGHNA, CDR2 YNFKEQ. This CDR3 comprises 15 residues. This CDR3 is CASSLTRQGSYEQYF. The CDR3 DNA is TGTGCCAGCAGCCTCACGCGACAGGGGAGCTACGAGCAGTACTTC.

The chain uses TRBV2 and TRBJ2-7; 12 bases match TRBD1. This CDR3 region has 14 residues. Per germline, CDR1 SNHLY and CDR2 FYNNEI. V was clipped by 3 bases and J by 6 bases; unmatched bases: 3. The CDR3 bases are TGTGCCAGCAGTGACGGGACAGGGGGCTTCGAGCAGTACTTC. This codes for CASSDGTGGFEQYF.

This clone is a singleton in its sample. The chain joins TRBV5-6 to TRBJ1-5; maybe TRBD1 (6 bases). The germline CDR1 and CDR2 sequences are SGHDT and YYEEEE. Trimming took off 3 bases at V and 7 bases at J, with 14 bases between the two ends. This CDR3 comprises 14 residues. CDR3 loop: CASSSTGNRQPQHF. DNA of the CDR3: TGTGCCAGCAGCTCCACAGGGAACAGGCAGCCCCAGCATTTT.

This chain connects TRBV4-2 to TRBJ1-2; no definite D call. The CDR3 runs 13 residues. Germline assignment: CDR1 LGHNA and CDR2 YNFKEQ. With 1 base removed from V and 4 bases from J, the gap between germline ends came to 7 bases. In DNA form, the CDR3 reads TGTGCCAGCAGCCAAGCGGGAGGCTATGGCTACACCTTC. Its translation: CASSQAGGYGYTF.

This clone was found a few times. The J gene is TRBJ1-1, the V gene TRBV4-1; TRBD1 might be the D (5 bases). CDR1 and CDR2 (germline): MGHRA, YSYEKL. V was cut by 3 bases and J by 1 base, with 9 bases left in between. The CDR3 totals 14 residues. DNA for the CDR3: TGCGCCAGCAGCCAGACAGTTTGGAACACTGAAGCTTTCTTT. This sequence encodes CASSQTVWNTEAFF.

In its sample, this clone was seen a few times. The chain joins TRBV6-1 to TRBJ2-2, with 7 bases identical to TRBD1. The V and J ends lost 1 base and 7 bases, in that order; junction bases with no gene match: 3. CDR1 MNHNS and CDR2 SASEGT come from the germline V gene. The CDR3 runs to 14 residues. In DNA form, the CDR3 reads TGTGCCAGCAGTGAAGACAACAGGGGCGGGGAGCTGTTTTTT. It is translated as CASSEDNRGGELFF.

This sequence joins TRBV4-2 and TRBJ1-1; a weak D match, TRBD1 (5 bases). This CDR3 region has 13 residues. Germline values: CDR1 LGHNA, CDR2 YNFKEQ. Trimming removed 4 bases at V and 12 bases at J, with 18 bases between. This CDR3 is CASSPGAAPGTFF. CDR3 bases: TGTGCCAGCAGCCCTGGGGCAGCTCCTGGGACTTTCTTT.

V usage is TRBV5-6 and J usage is TRBJ2-7; D might be TRBD1 (5 bases). Germline lookup yields CDR1 SGHDT and CDR2 YYEEEE. V lost 0 bases and J 3 bases, leaving 10 bases between the germline ends. There are 14 residues in the CDR3. CDR3: CASSLAQGYYEQYF. Here the CDR3 DNA reads TGTGCCAGCAGCTTGGCCCAGGGATACTACGAGCAGTACTTC.

The chain has TRBV5-5 and TRBJ2-3; a weak D match, TRBD2 (5 bases). Between the trimmed V and J ends, which lost 4 bases and 2 bases, there was a span of 14 bases. The germline gives CDR1 SGHKS, CDR2 YYEKEE (reference sequence). This CDR3 contains 15 residues. The CDR3 protein is CASSRREQFTDTQYF. The CDR3 coding sequence is TGTGCCAGCAGCCGAAGGGAGCAATTCACAGATACGCAGTATTTT.

The chain joins TRBV14 to TRBJ2-5, with D maybe TRBD1 (6 bases). V shed 3 bases and J shed 5 bases, with 13 bases lying between them. CDR1 is SGHDN, CDR2 FVKESK, per germline. The CDR3 has 14 amino acids. The CDR3 DNA reads TGTGCCAGCAGCCACTCCACAGGGCCGGAGACCCAGTACTTC. Its translation: CASSHSTGPETQYF.

The V call is TRBV18, the J call TRBJ1-2, with a possible D match to TRBD1 (5 bases). CDR3 length equals 16 residues. V was pared by 1 base and J by 2 bases, with 14 bases between. Germline CDR1 reads KGHSH; CDR2 reads LQKENI. CDR3 residues: CASSPLLQGPNYGYTF. CDR3 coding DNA: TGTGCCAGCTCACCACTCTTGCAGGGACCCAACTATGGCTACACCTTC.

The chain combines TRBV11-2 with TRBJ1-2; D may be TRBD1 (5 bases). Germline assignment: CDR1 SGHAT and CDR2 FQNNGV. The CDR3 length is 16 residues. V dropped 5 bases and J dropped 3 bases, with 19 bases sitting between them. The DNA for the CDR3 is TGTGCCAGCAGCCCTCGTTCAGGGTACGTCGACTATGGCTACACCTTC. Its translation is CASSPRSGYVDYGYTF.

V gene TRBV6-1 combines with J gene TRBJ2-3, with D uncertain. Germline CDR1 and CDR2: MNHNS and SASEGT. This CDR3 is 12 amino acids long. Trimming pared 1 base from V and 8 bases from J, leaving 7 bases between. CDR3 region: CASSEEPPTQYF. The CDR3 DNA reads as TGTGCCAGCAGTGAAGAGCCCCCTACGCAGTATTTT.